This TCR beta chain appears in the sequencing data of a study of cytomegalovirus exposure and HLA in healthy donors. With 60 Vbeta and 13 Jbeta primers, the PCR was carried out. Assay used: immunoSEQ multiplex PCR; TCRdb lists only in-frame clones, some missing. The sample carries 80,000 or so clones, around four fifths recorded once. The CDR3 has 16 amino acids. Germline V gene lookup returns CDR1 SEHNR and CDR2 FQNEAQ (reference sequence). As to this clone: Its antigen is not known. Mismatch with germline at one junction end may stem from a read error.

Findings of the study overall: Later work found most CMV-associated TCR beta chains apparently HLA-restricted. Relative to the roughly 690-donor mean, N-insertions were reportedly fewer in an Asian-associated ancestry cluster in a later analysis.

Sequencing was done on a sample of PBMCs. The chain is built from TRBV7-9 and TRBJ2-1; possibly TRBD2 for D (6 bases). The TCR comes from a man aged 45-65 years in good health and CMV-seropositive. The DNA for the CDR3 is TGTTCCAGCAGCTGGAGTCGACTTGGGGGGTACAATGAGCAGTTCTTC. It yields the protein CSSSWSRLGGYNEQFF.